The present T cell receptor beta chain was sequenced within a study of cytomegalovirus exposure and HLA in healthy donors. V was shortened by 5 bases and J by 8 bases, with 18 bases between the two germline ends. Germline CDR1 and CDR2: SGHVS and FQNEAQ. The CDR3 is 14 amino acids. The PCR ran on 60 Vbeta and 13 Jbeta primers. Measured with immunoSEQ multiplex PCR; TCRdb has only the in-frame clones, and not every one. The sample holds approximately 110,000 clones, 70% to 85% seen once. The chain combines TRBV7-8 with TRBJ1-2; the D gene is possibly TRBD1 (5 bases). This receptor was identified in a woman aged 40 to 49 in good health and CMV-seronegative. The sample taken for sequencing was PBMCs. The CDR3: CASSTRVGMEGYTF. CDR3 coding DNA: TGTGCCAGCAGCACCAGGGTTGGCATGGAAGGCTACACCTTC. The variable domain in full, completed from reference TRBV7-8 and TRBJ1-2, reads GAGVSQSPRYKVAKRGQDVALRCDPISGHVSLFWYQQALGQGPEFLTYFQNEAQLDKSGLPSDRFFAERPEGSVSTLKIQRTQQEDSAVYLCASSTRVGMEGYTFGSGTRLTVV.